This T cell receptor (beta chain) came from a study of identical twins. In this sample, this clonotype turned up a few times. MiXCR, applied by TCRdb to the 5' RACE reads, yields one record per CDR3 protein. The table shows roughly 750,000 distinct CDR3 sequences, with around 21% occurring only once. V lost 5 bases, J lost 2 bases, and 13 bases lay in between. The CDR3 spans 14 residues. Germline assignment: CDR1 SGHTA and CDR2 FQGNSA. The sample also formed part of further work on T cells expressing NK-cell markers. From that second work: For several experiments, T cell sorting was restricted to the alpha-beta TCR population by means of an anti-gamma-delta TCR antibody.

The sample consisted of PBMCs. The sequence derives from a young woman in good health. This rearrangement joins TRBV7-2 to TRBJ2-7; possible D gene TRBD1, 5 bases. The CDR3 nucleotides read TGTGCCAGCAGCCTGTGGGGCGTCACCTACGAGCAGTACTTC. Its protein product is CASSLWGVTYEQYF.